Following are 2 T cell receptor beta chains from one sample sequenced in a study of cytomegalovirus exposure and HLA in healthy donors. This PCR relied on a set of 60 Vbeta primers and 13 Jbeta primers. Profiled with immunoSEQ multiplex PCR; TCRdb holds only in-frame clones, not every one. The table shows approximately 130,000 clones, with about 61% occurring only once. The sequenced sample was PBMCs. The receptors were gathered from a woman in her thirties or forties in good health and CMV-seronegative.

J is TRBJ1-3 and V is TRBV11-2, with 8 bases identical to TRBD1. Germline V gene sequence: CDR1 SGHAT, CDR2 FQNNGV. With 3 bases clipped from V and 0 bases from J, the junction kept 4 bases outside the gene matches. The CDR3 contains 16 residues. CDR3 protein: CASSFTGGLSGNTIYF. Written as DNA, the CDR3 is TGTGCCAGCAGCTTCACAGGGGGGCTCTCTGGAAACACCATATATTTT.

The chain combines TRBV15 with TRBJ1-6, with D tentatively TRBD1 (5 bases). The CDR3 runs to 15 residues. Looked up from germline, CDR1 is LNHNV and CDR2 is YYDKDF (reference sequence). V shed 1 base and J shed 8 bases, with 12 bases lying between them. The CDR3 nucleotides read TGTGCCACCAGCAGAGTGAGGTGGGGGGATTCACCCCTCCACTTT. Residues: CATSRVRWGDSPLHF.